These T cell receptor beta chains were read from a single sample in a study of blood T cell repertoires in COVID-19. The data were produced by immunoSEQ multiplex PCR, yet TCRdb's version contains in-frame clones alone and is incomplete. Of hundreds of thousands of clones in the sample, about 90% were seen once. The sample was peripheral blood. The receptors originated from a woman aged 70-85 years with COVID-19, enrolled during active disease. Each CDR3 is given with its conserved first and last residue. Fields, in order: V gene, J gene, D gene, clone size, CDR3 DNA, CDR3 protein. A D gene is named only where the DNA matches it firmly. Clone size is shown for a subset of rows, as once, few, many or a class of expanded clone.

V: TRBV5-1; J: TRBJ1-5; D: NA; size: NA; DNA: TGCGCCAGCAGCCCCGCGGGCGATCAGCCCCAGCATTTT; CDR3: CASSPAGDQPQHF
V: TRBV5-6; J: TRBJ1-1; D: NA; size: NA; DNA: TGTGCCAGCAGCTTGCAAGGGGCGAACACTGAAGCTTTCTTT; CDR3: CASSLQGANTEAFF
V: TRBV2; J: TRBJ2-6; D: TRBD2; size: NA; DNA: TGTGCCAGCAGCGCGACCGGGACTAGCGGCTCTGGGGCCAACGTCCTGACTTTC; CDR3: CASSATGTSGSGANVLTF
V: TRBV27; J: TRBJ1-4; D: TRBD1; size: NA; DNA: TGTGCCAGCAGTTTGTCCGACAGGGGCGGTGAAAAACTGTTTTTT; CDR3: CASSLSDRGGEKLFF
V: TRBV21-1; J: TRBJ2-1; D: NA; size: NA; DNA: TGTGCCAGCAGCAGAGACACCGTATACAATGAGCAGTTCTTC; CDR3: CASSRDTVYNEQFF
V: TRBV10-1; J: TRBJ2-3; D: NA; size: NA; DNA: TGCGCCAGCAGTGAGGCGATTCCTCAGGGGGATACGCAGTATTTT; CDR3: CASSEAIPQGDTQYF
V: TRBV6-5; J: TRBJ2-7; D: NA; size: NA; DNA: TGTGCCAGCAGTTTAGCTACGGGATCCTACGAGCAGTACTTC; CDR3: CASSLATGSYEQYF
V: TRBV19; J: TRBJ2-2; D: NA; size: once; DNA: TGTGCCAGTAGAAGTTGGCAGAACACCGGGGAGCTGTTTTTT; CDR3: CASRSWQNTGELFF
V: TRBV7-3; J: TRBJ1-1; D: NA; size: NA; DNA: TGTGCCAGCAGCTTATTCCAGGGAACTGAAGCTTTCTTT; CDR3: CASSLFQGTEAFF
V: TRBV4-1; J: TRBJ1-2; D: TRBD1; size: once; DNA: TGCGCCAGCAGCCAGCGGGACAGGGTAGAATATGGCTACACCTTC; CDR3: CASSQRDRVEYGYTF
V: TRBV19; J: TRBJ2-5; D: TRBD2; size: NA; DNA: TGTGCCAGTAGTATTAAGCGGGGGGGCAAAGAGACCCAGTACTTC; CDR3: CASSIKRGGKETQYF
V: TRBV5-6; J: TRBJ1-6; D: TRBD1; size: once; DNA: TGTGCCAGCAGCTTGGAAAGGCAGGGGGCCTATAATTCACCCCTCCACTTT; CDR3: CASSLERQGAYNSPLHF
V: TRBV7-8; J: TRBJ2-7; D: TRBD1; size: NA; DNA: TGTGCCAGCAGCATCACTAGACAGGGGACCGAGCAGTACTTC; CDR3: CASSITRQGTEQYF
V: TRBV30; J: TRBJ1-1; D: NA; size: NA; DNA: TGTGCCTGGAGTGTAACAGAGGGATCTGAAGCTTTCTTT; CDR3: CAWSVTEGSEAFF
V: TRBV24-1; J: TRBJ1-1; D: NA; size: NA; DNA: TGTGCCACCAGTACAGGGAACACTGAAGCTTTCTTT; CDR3: CATSTGNTEAFF
V: TRBV7-9; J: TRBJ2-3; D: NA; size: NA; DNA: TGTGCCAGCAGCTTAGGTATAAGCACAGATACGCAGTATTTT; CDR3: CASSLGISTDTQYF
V: TRBV19; J: TRBJ1-1; D: TRBD1; size: once; DNA: TGTGCCAGTAGCCACCGGGACAGGGAAGCTTTCTTT; CDR3: CASSHRDREAFF
V: TRBV7-9; J: TRBJ2-7; D: TRBD1; size: NA; DNA: TGTGCCAGCAGCCCGCGCGGGACAGGGGCCTACGAGCAGTACTTC; CDR3: CASSPRGTGAYEQYF
V: TRBV7-7; J: TRBJ2-3; D: NA; size: NA; DNA: TGTGCCAGCAGCCTGACTAGAAACCCCATAGATACGCAGTATTTT; CDR3: CASSLTRNPIDTQYF
V: TRBV6-5; J: TRBJ2-1; D: TRBD1; size: NA; DNA: TGTGCCAGCAGCAGGGACAGGGGTTACAATGAGCAGTTCTTC; CDR3: CASSRDRGYNEQFF
V: TRBV7-2; J: TRBJ2-1; D: NA; size: NA; DNA: TGTGCCAGCAGCTTAGGAAACTTTAATGAGCAGTTCTTC; CDR3: CASSLGNFNEQFF
V: TRBV30; J: TRBJ1-4; D: NA; size: NA; DNA: TGTGCCTGGAGTCCCCGTGCAACTAATGAAAAACTGTTTTTT; CDR3: CAWSPRATNEKLFF
V: TRBV28; J: TRBJ1-1; D: TRBD1; size: NA; DNA: TGTGCCAGCACCTCCCGGGACAGGGGGTACACTGAAGCTTTCTTT; CDR3: CASTSRDRGYTEAFF
V: TRBV7-8; J: TRBJ2-1; D: TRBD2; size: NA; DNA: TGTGCCAGCAGCTTACCCATAGCGGGCAATGAGCAGTTCTTC; CDR3: CASSLPIAGNEQFF
V: TRBV19; J: TRBJ1-3; D: NA; size: once; DNA: TGTGCCAGTAGGAGACAGGCGTTCTCTGGAAACACCATATATTTT; CDR3: CASRRQAFSGNTIYF
V: TRBV1; J: TRBJ2-7; D: NA; size: once; DNA: TGCACCAGCAGCCAAGGGGGAGGGACTTCCTACGAGCAGTACTTC; CDR3: CTSSQGGGTSYEQYF
V: TRBV5-6; J: TRBJ1-1; D: NA; size: NA; DNA: TGTGCCAGCAGCTGGGACACGAGAGGGGACACTGAAGCTTTCTTT; CDR3: CASSWDTRGDTEAFF
V: TRBV7-9; J: TRBJ1-1; D: NA; size: NA; DNA: TGTGCCAGCAGCTCCCAACTAACTGAAGCTTTCTTT; CDR3: CASSSQLTEAFF
V: TRBV5-1; J: TRBJ2-3; D: TRBD2; size: once; DNA: TGCGCCAGCAGCTTGGAGGGCGGGGGGATAGATACGCAGTATTTT; CDR3: CASSLEGGGIDTQYF
V: TRBV3-1/TRBV3-2; J: TRBJ2-1; D: NA; size: few; DNA: TGTGCCAGCAGCCAAGATTCCCGCAATGAGCAGTTCTTC; CDR3: CASSQDSRNEQFF
V: TRBV7-9; J: TRBJ2-5; D: NA; size: NA; DNA: TGTGCCAGCACGCCGGCGGGGTCCCCCCAAGAGACCCAGTACTTC; CDR3: CASTPAGSPQETQYF
V: TRBV2; J: TRBJ1-2; D: NA; size: once; DNA: TGTGCCAGCAACGGACAGTCTGGTGGCTACACCTTC; CDR3: CASNGQSGGYTF
V: TRBV11-3; J: TRBJ2-2; D: TRBD1; size: NA; DNA: TGTGCCAGCAGCCCCTTCGGTTTCGGGACAGGTGACACCGGGGAGCTGTTTTTT; CDR3: CASSPFGFGTGDTGELFF